The 16 T cell receptor beta chains below come from one sample, sequenced in a study of technical replicates of blood from several donors. Generated by immunoSEQ multiplex PCR, the TCRdb table keeps only in-frame clones and is missing some. This table holds around 97,000 clones, approximately 96% found once. The specimen was T cells isolated from PBMCs. These receptors were collected from a human donor in good health.

CDR3 DNA: TGTGCCAGCAGTTTAGGGGGCCTAAACGAGCAGTACTTC. This sequence encodes CASSLGGLNEQYF. The rearrangement uses TRBV28 and TRBJ2-7; possible D gene TRBD1, 6 bases. Between the trimmed V and J ends, which lost 2 bases and 5 bases, there was a span of 10 bases. The CDR3 contains 13 residues. The germline gives CDR1 MDHEN, CDR2 SYDVKM.

The V gene is TRBV7-2, the J gene TRBJ2-7; 8 nucleotides line up with TRBD2. V dropped 5 bases and J dropped 7; count of bases not matched to a gene: 13. The germline V gene has CDR1 SGHTA and CDR2 FQGNSA. This CDR3 region has 15 residues. This CDR3 is CASSRLAMPAGEQYF. CDR3 sequence (DNA): TGTGCCAGCAGCCGACTAGCGATGCCGGCAGGGGAGCAGTACTTC. The complete variable domain, with remaining parts taken from reference TRBV7-2 and TRBJ2-7, reads GAGVSQSPSNKVTEKGKDVELRCDPISGHTALYWYRQSLGQGLEFLIYFQGNSAPDKSGLPSDRFSAERTGGSVSTLTIQRTQQEDSAVYLCASSRLAMPAGEQYFGPGTRLTVT.

The genes are TRBV7-9 and TRBJ2-5; possibly TRBD2 for D (5 bases). The CDR3 has 16 residues. The germline V gene encodes CDR1 SEHNR and CDR2 FQNEAQ (reference sequence). Trimming cost V 4 bases and J 5 bases, with 20 bases left between them. The CDR3: CASSSIKTTFAETQYF. For the CDR3, the DNA is TGTGCCAGCAGCTCGATAAAGACTACTTTCGCGGAGACCCAGTACTTC.

The V gene is TRBV27, the J gene TRBJ2-7, with 9 bases that match TRBD1. This CDR3 has 16 amino acids. CDR1 and CDR2 (germline): MNHEY, SMNVEV (reference sequence). The V and J ends lost 3 bases and 1 base, in that order; junction bases with no gene match: 7. The CDR3 DNA is TGTGCCAGCAGTTTCCAGACAGGGGGGACGTCCTACGAGCAGTACTTC. This encodes CASSFQTGGTSYEQYF.

The CDR3 sequence is CASSLTIGSEQFF. DNA of the CDR3: TGTGCCAGCAGTTTGACCATTGGGAGTGAGCAGTTCTTC. The chain is built from TRBV27 and TRBJ2-1, with a weak D call TRBD2 (5 bases). Germline V gene data show CDR1 as MNHEY and CDR2 as SMNVEV (reference sequence). Between the trimmed V and J ends, which lost 3 bases and 9 bases, there was a span of 12 bases. There are 13 residues in the CDR3.

The V and J genes are TRBV28 and TRBJ2-3, with TRBD2 as a possible D gene (6 bases). Germline V lookup: CDR1 MDHEN, CDR2 SYDVKM. The CDR3 is 13 amino acids. V lost 10 bases to trimming and J lost 4 bases, with 15 bases between them. The DNA of the CDR3 is TGTGCCATACGGGACTCGAGGCCAGATACGCAGTATTTT. This sequence encodes CAIRDSRPDTQYF.

The chain employs TRBV6-5 and TRBJ1-1, with a possible D match to TRBD1 (5 bases). The germline gives CDR1 MNHEY, CDR2 SVGAGI. The CDR3 extends over 15 amino acids. V lost 5 bases and J lost 4, with 17 bases in between. In nucleotides, the CDR3 is TGTGCCAGCAGTCTCCAGGCGGGGCAGGGCACTGAAGCTTTCTTT. This translates into CASSLQAGQGTEAFF.

The gene calls are TRBV5-4 and TRBJ2-1; 7 positions agree with TRBD2. Germline V gene sequence: CDR1 SGHNT, CDR2 YYREEE (reference sequence). V lost 3 bases to trimming and J lost 5 bases; unmatched junction nucleotides: 8. This CDR3 has 15 residues. CDR3 loop: CASSSLTSRHNEQFF. In DNA form, the CDR3 reads TGTGCCAGCAGCTCCCTGACTAGCCGACACAATGAGCAGTTCTTC.

The chain joins TRBV25-1 to TRBJ2-5, with 9 positions matching TRBD2. The CDR3 has 16 amino acids. Losses at the gene ends were 3 bases for V and 5 bases for J; bases not matched to a gene: 10. Germline CDR1 MGHDK, CDR2 SYGVNS. The CDR3 DNA follows: TGTGCCAGCAGTGATGGGGAGACTAGCGGTAGGGAGACCCAGTACTTC. Protein product: CASSDGETSGRETQYF.

The V and J genes are TRBV19 and TRBJ2-1; TRBD2 matches at 11 bases. The CDR3 runs 15 residues. The J segment lost 3 bases and the V segment lost 7 bases, leaving 5 bases of the junction unmatched. From germline, CDR1 is LNHDA and CDR2 SQIVND (reference sequence). The CDR3 bases are TGTGCCAGTATCCGAACTAGCGGGAGCTACAATGAGCAGTTCTTC. It encodes CASIRTSGSYNEQFF.

The chain couples TRBV10-3 to TRBJ1-4; 7 positions match TRBD1. The V gene end was trimmed by 11 bases and the J gene end by 8 bases; junction bases not matched to a gene: 20. Germline-derived CDR1 and CDR2 are ENHRY and SYGVKD. The CDR3 is made up of 16 amino acids. CDR3 DNA: TGTGCCGTCCAGGGGGAGCCACGGACAAGAGAAGAAAAACTGTTTTTT. The encoded protein is CAVQGEPRTREEKLFF.

The chain is built from TRBV5-6 and TRBJ1-5; D perhaps matches TRBD1 (5 bases). Trimming left V 1 base short and J 6 bases short, with 11 bases between. The germline V gene encodes CDR1 SGHDT and CDR2 YYEEEE. CDR3 size: 14 residues. CDR3 DNA sequence: TGTGCCAGCAGCTTGAGTCGGGGGAGTCAGCCCCAGCATTTT. It encodes CASSLSRGSQPQHF.

This chain joins TRBV28 and TRBJ1-2, with D perhaps TRBD1 (6 bases). The CDR3 consists of 12 residues. Germline V gene lookup returns CDR1 MDHEN and CDR2 SYDVKM. V was shortened by 6 bases and J by 4 bases, with 9 bases between the two germline ends. The CDR3 loop is CASRPTGYGYTF. The CDR3 DNA is TGTGCCAGCAGACCGACAGGCTATGGCTACACCTTC.

This clone has a single count. CDR3 in amino acids: CASSLASDTEAFF. The CDR3 nucleotides are TGTGCCAGCAGCTTAGCTTCGGACACTGAAGCTTTCTTT. This chain joins TRBV7-7 and TRBJ1-1; D uncertain. Trimming pared 0 bases from V and 3 bases from J, leaving 5 bases between. Germline values: CDR1 SSHAT, CDR2 FNYEAQ (reference sequence). The CDR3 is made up of 13 amino acids.

The V call is TRBV30, the J call TRBJ1-4; a weak D match, TRBD1 (6 bases). This CDR3 is built from 14 residues. V shed 2 bases and J shed 5 bases, with 12 bases lying between them. Germline assignment: CDR1 GTSNPN and CDR2 SVGIG (reference sequence). The CDR3 region is CAWSPGHRNEKLFF. CDR3 DNA sequence: TGTGCCTGGAGTCCGGGACACCGAAATGAAAAACTGTTTTTT.

This clone appeared once. V is TRBV29-1 and J is TRBJ1-2; TRBD1 matches 10 bases. The CDR3 has 14 residues. Germline V gene data show CDR1 as SQVTM and CDR2 as ANQGSEA. V shed 6 bases and J 8 bases; nucleotides not matched to a gene: 12. This CDR3 reads CSVTGTGVKQGYTF. Here the CDR3 DNA reads TGCAGCGTCACCGGGACAGGGGTAAAGCAAGGCTACACCTTC.